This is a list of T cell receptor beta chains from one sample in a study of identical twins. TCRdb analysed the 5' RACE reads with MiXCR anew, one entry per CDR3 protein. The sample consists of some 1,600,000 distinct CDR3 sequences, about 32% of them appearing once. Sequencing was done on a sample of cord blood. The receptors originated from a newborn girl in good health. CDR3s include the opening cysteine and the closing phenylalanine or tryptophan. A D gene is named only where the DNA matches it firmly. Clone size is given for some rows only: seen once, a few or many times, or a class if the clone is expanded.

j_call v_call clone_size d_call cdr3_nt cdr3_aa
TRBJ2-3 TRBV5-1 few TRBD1 TGCGCCAGCAGCTACAAGACAGGGAGTAATACGCAGTATTTT CASSYKTGSNTQYF
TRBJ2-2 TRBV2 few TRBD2 TGTGCCATCCATAGCGGGAGCTCCGGGGAGCTGTTTTTT CAIHSGSSGELFF
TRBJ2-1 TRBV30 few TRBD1 TGTGCCTGGAGCCGAATCGGGCCCGGGACAGGGTATGAGCAGTTCTTC CAWSRIGPGTGYEQFF
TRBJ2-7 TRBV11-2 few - TGTGCCAGCAGCTTAGAGGCGGGGAGCTCCTACAATGAGCAGTACTTC CASSLEAGSSYNEQYF
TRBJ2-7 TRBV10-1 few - TGCGCCAGCAGGACAGATGAGAGCTCCTACGAGCAGTACTTC CASRTDESSYEQYF
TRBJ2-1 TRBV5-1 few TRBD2 TGCGCCAGCAGCGCACTTAGCGGGGCTACCACTACCCTCTCCTACAATGAGCAGTTCTTC CASSALSGATTTLSYNEQFF
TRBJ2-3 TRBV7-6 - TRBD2 TGTGCCAGCAGCTTAGCGGGACTAGCGAAGACAGATACGCAGTATTTT CASSLAGLAKTDTQYF
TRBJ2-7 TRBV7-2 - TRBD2 TGTGCCAGCAGCGTCCGACTAGCGGGGGATATCTCCTACGAGCAGTACTTC CASSVRLAGDISYEQYF
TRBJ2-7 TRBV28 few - TGTGCCAGCAGTTTCTGGCGGAGCCAGCCCTCCTACGAGCAGTACTTC CASSFWRSQPSYEQYF
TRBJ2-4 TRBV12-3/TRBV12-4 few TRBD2 TGTGCCAGCAGTTCCTCACTAGCGAGAGCCAAAAACATTCAGTACTTC CASSSSLARAKNIQYF
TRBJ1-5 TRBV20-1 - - TGCAGTGCTCCAAACCCCTTAGGTGGGTTAGGGGATCATAGCAATCAGCCCCAGCATTTT CSAPNPLGGLGDHSNQPQHF
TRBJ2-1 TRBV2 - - TGTGCCAGCAGTGAGGAGGGGTCATACTACAATGAGCAGTTCTTC CASSEEGSYYNEQFF
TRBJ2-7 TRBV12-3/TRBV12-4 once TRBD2 TGTGCCAGCAGCCAAGGGAGCGGGAGCTCCCACAATGAGCAGTACTTC CASSQGSGSSHNEQYF
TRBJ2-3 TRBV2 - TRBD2 TGTGCCAGCAGTGAGGTTACTAGCGGATTCACAGATACGCAGTATTTT CASSEVTSGFTDTQYF
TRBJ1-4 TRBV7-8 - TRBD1 TGTGCCAGCAGCTCCAGGGGGTTGGCTAATGAAAGACTGTTTTTT CASSSRGLANERLFF
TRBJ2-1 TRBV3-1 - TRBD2 TGTGCCAGCAGCCAAAATGGACTAGCTGGGGGCTACAATGAGCAGTTCTTC CASSQNGLAGGYNEQFF
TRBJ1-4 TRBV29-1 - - TGCAGCGTCGCAGGGGAAACTAATGAAAAACTGTTTTTT CSVAGETNEKLFF
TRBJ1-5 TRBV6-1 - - TGTGCCAGCAGTGAAAGGGCCAGGGCTGGCAATCAGCCCCAGCATTTT CASSERARAGNQPQHF